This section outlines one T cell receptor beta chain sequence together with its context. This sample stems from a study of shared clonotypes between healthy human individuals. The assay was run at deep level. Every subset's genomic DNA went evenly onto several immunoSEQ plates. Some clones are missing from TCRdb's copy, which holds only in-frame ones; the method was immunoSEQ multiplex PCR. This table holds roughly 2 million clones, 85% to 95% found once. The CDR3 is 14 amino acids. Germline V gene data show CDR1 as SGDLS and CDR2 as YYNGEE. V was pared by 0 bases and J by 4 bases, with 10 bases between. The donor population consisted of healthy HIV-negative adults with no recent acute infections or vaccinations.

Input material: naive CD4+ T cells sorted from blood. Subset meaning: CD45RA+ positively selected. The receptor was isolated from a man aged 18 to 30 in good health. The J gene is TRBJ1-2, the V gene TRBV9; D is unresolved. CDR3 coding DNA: TGTGCCAGCAGCGTAGATCTGGGCGCCTATGGCTACACCTTC. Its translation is CASSVDLGAYGYTF.